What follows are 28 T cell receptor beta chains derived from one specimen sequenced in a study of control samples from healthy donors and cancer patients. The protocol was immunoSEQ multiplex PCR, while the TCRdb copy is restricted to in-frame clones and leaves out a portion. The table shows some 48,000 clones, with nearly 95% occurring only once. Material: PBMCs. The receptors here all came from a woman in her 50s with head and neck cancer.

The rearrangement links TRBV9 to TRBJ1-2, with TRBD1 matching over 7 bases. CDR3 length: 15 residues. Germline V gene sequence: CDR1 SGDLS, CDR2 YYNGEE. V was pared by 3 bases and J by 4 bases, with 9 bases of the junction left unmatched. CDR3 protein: CASSGQGGVSYGYTF. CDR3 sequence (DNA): TGTGCCAGCAGCGGACAGGGTGGGGTTTCCTATGGCTACACCTTC. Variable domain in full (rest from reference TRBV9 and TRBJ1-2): DSGVTQTPKHLITATGQRVTLRCSPRSGDLSVYWYQQSLDQGLQFLIQYYNGEERAKGNILERFSAQQFPDLHSELNLSSLELGDSALYFCASSGQGGVSYGYTFGSGTRLTVV.

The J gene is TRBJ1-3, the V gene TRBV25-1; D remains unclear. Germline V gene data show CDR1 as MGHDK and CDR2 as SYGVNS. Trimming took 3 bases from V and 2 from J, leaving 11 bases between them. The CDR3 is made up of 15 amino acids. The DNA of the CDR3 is TGTGCCAGCAGTGAGGGGAATACGGCTGGAAACACCATATATTTT. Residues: CASSEGNTAGNTIYF.

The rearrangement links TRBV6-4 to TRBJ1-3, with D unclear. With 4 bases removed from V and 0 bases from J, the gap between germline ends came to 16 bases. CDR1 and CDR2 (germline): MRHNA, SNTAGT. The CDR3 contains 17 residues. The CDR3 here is CASSAPPDANSGNTIYF. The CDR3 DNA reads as TGTGCCAGCAGTGCACCCCCGGACGCTAACTCTGGAAACACCATATATTTT.

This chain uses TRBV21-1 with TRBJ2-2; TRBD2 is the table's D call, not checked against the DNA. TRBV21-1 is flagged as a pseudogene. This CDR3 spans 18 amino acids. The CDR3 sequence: CASTLTSGSGWGTGELFF. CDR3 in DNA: TGTGCCAGCACTTTGACTAGCGGGAGCGGGTGGGGGACCGGGGAGCTGTTTTTT.

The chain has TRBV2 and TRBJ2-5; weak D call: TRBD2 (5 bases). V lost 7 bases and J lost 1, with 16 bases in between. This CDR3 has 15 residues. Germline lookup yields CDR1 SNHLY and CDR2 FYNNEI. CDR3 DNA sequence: TGTGCCAGCACTCTGGGAGTCGGCCTCCAAGAGACCCAGTACTTC. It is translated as CASTLGVGLQETQYF.

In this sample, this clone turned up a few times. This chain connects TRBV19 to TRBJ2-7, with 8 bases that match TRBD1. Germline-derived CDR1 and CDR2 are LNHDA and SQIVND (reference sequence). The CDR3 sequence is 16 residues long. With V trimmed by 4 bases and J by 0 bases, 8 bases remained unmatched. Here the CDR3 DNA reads TGTGCCAGTAGTACATACGGACAGGGACACTCCTACGAGCAGTACTTC. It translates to CASSTYGQGHSYEQYF.

CDR3 coding DNA: TGTGCCAGTAGTTCAGGGGGAGGCACAGATACGCAGTATTTT. Its protein is CASSSGGGTDTQYF. V gene TRBV19 combines with J gene TRBJ2-3; 7 nucleotides agree with TRBD1. Per the germline V gene, CDR1 is LNHDA and CDR2 is SQIVND (reference sequence). The CDR3 totals 14 residues. V dropped 5 bases and J dropped 1; count of bases not matched to a gene: 3.

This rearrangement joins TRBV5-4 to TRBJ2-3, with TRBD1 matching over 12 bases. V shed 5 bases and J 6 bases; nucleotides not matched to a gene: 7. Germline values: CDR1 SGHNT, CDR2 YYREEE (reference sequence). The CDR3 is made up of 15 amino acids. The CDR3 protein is CASRRGQGAADTQYF. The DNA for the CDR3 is TGTGCCAGCAGGAGGGGACAGGGGGCGGCTGATACGCAGTATTTT. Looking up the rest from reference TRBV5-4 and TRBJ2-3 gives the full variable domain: ETGVTQSPTHLIKTRGQQVTLRCSSQSGHNTVSWYQQALGQGPQFIFQYYREEENGRGNFPPRFSGLQFPNYSSELNVNALELDDSALYLCASRRGQGAADTQYFGPGTRLTVL.

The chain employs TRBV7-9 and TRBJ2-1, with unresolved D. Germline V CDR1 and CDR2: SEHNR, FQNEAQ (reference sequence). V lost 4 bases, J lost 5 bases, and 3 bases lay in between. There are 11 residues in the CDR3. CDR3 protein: CASSWDNEQFF. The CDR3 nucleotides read TGTGCCAGCAGCTGGGACAATGAGCAGTTCTTC. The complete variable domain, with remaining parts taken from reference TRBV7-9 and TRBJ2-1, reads DTGVSQNPRHKITKRGQNVTFRCDPISEHNRLYWYRQTLGQGPEFLTYFQNEAQLEKSRLLSDRFSAERPKGSFSTLEIQRTEQGDSAMYLCASSWDNEQFFGPGTRLTVL.

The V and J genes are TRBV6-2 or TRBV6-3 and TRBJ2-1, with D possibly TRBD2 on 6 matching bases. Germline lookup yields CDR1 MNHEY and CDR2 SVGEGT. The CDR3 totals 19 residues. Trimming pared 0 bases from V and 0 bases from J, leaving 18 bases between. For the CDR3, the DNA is TGTGCCAGCAGTTACTCGGGTGGCGGGGTCTTGAGCTCCTACAATGAGCAGTTCTTC. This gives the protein CASSYSGGGVLSSYNEQFF.

CDR3 residues: CASTSDSYGYTF. CDR3 sequence (DNA): TGTGCCAGCACCTCGGACAGTTATGGCTACACCTTC. The chain links TRBV28 to TRBJ1-2; D is perhaps TRBD1 (6 bases). V gave up 7 bases and J gave up 5 bases, with 11 bases separating them. The CDR3 length is 12 residues. Germline V gene sequence: CDR1 MDHEN, CDR2 SYDVKM.

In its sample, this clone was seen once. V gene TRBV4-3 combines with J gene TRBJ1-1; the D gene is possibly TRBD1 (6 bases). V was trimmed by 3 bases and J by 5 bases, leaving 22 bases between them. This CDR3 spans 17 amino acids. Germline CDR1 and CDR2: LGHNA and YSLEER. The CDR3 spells CASSHTRSQGPVTEAFF. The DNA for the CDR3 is TGCGCCAGCAGCCACACGAGGTCACAGGGCCCGGTTACTGAAGCTTTCTTT.

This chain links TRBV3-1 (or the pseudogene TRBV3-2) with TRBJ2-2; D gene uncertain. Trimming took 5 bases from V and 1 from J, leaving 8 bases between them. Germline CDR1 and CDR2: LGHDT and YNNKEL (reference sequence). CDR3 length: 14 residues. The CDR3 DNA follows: TGTGCCAGCAGCGCTAGATTGAACACCGGGGAGCTGTTTTTT. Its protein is CASSARLNTGELFF.

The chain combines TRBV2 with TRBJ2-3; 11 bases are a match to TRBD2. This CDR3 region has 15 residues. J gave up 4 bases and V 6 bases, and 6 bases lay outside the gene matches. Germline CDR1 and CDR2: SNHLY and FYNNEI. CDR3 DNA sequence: TGTGCCAGCAGCCTTTTAGCGGGGGGGGCAGATACGCAGTATTTT. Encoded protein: CASSLLAGGADTQYF.

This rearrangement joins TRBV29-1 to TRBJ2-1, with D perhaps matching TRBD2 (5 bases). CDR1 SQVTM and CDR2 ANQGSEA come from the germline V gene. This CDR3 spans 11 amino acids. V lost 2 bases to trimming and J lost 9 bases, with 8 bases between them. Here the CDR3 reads CSVERAGEQFF. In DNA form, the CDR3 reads TGCAGCGTTGAAAGGGCGGGTGAGCAGTTCTTC.

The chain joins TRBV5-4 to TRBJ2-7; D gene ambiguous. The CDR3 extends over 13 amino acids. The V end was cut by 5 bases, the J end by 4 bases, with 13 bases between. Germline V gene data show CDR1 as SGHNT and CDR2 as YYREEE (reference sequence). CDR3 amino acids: CASRPGPLYEQYF. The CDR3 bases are TGTGCCAGCAGGCCGGGTCCTCTTTACGAGCAGTACTTC.

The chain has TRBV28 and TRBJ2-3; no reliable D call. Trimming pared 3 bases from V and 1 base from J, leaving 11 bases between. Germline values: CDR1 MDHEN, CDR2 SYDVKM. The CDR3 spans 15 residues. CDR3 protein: CASSFSPSGTDTQYF. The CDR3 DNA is TGTGCCAGCAGTTTTAGCCCGAGTGGCACAGATACGCAGTATTTT.

The CDR3 protein is CASSMSLATLHHQPQHF. As DNA, the CDR3 is TGTGCCAGCAGTATGTCCCTAGCTACATTGCATCATCAGCCCCAGCATTTT. This chain joins TRBV21-1 and TRBJ1-5. TRBV21-1 is deemed a pseudogene. This CDR3 comprises 17 residues.

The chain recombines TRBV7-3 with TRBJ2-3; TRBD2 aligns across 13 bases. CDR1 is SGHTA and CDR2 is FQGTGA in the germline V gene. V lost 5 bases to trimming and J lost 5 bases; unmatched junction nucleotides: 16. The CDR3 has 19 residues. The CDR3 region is CASSQYPLLAGGPRDTQYF. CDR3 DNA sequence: TGTGCCAGCAGCCAATACCCCCTACTAGCGGGAGGGCCAAGAGATACGCAGTATTTT. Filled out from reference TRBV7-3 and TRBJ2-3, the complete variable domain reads GAGVSQTPSNKVTEKGKYVELRCDPISGHTALYWYRQSLGQGPEFLIYFQGTGAADDSGLPNDRFFAVRPEGSVSTLKIQRTERGDSAVYLCASSQYPLLAGGPRDTQYFGPGTRLTVL.

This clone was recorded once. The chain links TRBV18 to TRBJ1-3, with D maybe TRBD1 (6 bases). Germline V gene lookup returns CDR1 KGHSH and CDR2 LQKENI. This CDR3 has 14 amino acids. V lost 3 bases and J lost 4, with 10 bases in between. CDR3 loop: CASSPSGEGNTIYF. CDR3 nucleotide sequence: TGTGCCAGCTCACCTTCAGGGGAGGGAAACACCATATATTTT.

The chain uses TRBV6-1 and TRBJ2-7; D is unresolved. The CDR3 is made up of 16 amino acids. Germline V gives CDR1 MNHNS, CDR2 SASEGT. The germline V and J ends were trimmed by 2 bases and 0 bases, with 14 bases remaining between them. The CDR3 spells CASSEQARTSSYEQYF. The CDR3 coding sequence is TGTGCCAGCAGTGAACAAGCCAGGACGAGCTCCTACGAGCAGTACTTC.

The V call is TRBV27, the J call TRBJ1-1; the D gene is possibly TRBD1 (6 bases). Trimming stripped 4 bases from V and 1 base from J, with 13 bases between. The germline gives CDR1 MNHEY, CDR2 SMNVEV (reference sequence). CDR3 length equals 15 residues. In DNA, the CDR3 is TGTGCCAGCAGTTCCTCCGGGACACGGAACACTGAAGCTTTCTTT. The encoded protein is CASSSSGTRNTEAFF.

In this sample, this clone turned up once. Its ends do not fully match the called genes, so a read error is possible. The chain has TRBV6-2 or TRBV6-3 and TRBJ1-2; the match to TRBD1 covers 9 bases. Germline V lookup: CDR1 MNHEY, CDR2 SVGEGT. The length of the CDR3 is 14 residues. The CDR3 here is CASSSSGQGYGHTF. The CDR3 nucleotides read TGTGCCAGCAGTTCCTCTGGACAGGGGTATGGCCACACCTTC.

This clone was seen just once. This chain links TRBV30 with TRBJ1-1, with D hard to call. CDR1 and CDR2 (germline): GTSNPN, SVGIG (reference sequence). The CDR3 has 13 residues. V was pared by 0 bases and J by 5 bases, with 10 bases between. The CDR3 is CAWSVEGWTEAFF. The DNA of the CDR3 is TGTGCCTGGAGTGTAGAGGGTTGGACTGAAGCTTTCTTT.

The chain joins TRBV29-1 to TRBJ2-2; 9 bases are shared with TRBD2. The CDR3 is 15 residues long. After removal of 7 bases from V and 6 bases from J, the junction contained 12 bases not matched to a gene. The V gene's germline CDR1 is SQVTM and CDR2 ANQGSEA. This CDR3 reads CSASPLAGWAGELFF. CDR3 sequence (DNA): TGCAGCGCTTCACCCCTAGCGGGATGGGCCGGGGAGCTGTTTTTT.

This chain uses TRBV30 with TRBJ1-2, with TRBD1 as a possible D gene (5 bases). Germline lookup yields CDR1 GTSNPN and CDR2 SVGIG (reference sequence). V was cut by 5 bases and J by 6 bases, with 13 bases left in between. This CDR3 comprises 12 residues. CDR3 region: CAWARDQNGYTF. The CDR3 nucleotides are TGTGCCTGGGCCAGGGATCAGAATGGCTACACCTTC.

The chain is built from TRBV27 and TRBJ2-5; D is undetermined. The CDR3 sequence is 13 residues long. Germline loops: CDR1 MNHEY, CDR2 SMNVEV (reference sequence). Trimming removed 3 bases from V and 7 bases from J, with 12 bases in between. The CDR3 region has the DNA TGTGCCAGCAGTTTCGAACCTGGTAGGACCCAGTACTTC. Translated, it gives CASSFEPGRTQYF.

CDR3 sequence reads: CASSHTGTSGSFSSYEQYF. The CDR3 DNA is TGTGCCAGCAGCCATACCGGGACTAGCGGGAGTTTTAGCTCCTACGAGCAGTACTTC. The chain is built from TRBV6-8 and TRBJ2-7; 14 bases line up with TRBD2. V lost 6 bases and J lost 0; bases outside the gene matches: 13. The germline V gene has CDR1 MNHGY and CDR2 SAAAGT. This CDR3 is 19 amino acids long.